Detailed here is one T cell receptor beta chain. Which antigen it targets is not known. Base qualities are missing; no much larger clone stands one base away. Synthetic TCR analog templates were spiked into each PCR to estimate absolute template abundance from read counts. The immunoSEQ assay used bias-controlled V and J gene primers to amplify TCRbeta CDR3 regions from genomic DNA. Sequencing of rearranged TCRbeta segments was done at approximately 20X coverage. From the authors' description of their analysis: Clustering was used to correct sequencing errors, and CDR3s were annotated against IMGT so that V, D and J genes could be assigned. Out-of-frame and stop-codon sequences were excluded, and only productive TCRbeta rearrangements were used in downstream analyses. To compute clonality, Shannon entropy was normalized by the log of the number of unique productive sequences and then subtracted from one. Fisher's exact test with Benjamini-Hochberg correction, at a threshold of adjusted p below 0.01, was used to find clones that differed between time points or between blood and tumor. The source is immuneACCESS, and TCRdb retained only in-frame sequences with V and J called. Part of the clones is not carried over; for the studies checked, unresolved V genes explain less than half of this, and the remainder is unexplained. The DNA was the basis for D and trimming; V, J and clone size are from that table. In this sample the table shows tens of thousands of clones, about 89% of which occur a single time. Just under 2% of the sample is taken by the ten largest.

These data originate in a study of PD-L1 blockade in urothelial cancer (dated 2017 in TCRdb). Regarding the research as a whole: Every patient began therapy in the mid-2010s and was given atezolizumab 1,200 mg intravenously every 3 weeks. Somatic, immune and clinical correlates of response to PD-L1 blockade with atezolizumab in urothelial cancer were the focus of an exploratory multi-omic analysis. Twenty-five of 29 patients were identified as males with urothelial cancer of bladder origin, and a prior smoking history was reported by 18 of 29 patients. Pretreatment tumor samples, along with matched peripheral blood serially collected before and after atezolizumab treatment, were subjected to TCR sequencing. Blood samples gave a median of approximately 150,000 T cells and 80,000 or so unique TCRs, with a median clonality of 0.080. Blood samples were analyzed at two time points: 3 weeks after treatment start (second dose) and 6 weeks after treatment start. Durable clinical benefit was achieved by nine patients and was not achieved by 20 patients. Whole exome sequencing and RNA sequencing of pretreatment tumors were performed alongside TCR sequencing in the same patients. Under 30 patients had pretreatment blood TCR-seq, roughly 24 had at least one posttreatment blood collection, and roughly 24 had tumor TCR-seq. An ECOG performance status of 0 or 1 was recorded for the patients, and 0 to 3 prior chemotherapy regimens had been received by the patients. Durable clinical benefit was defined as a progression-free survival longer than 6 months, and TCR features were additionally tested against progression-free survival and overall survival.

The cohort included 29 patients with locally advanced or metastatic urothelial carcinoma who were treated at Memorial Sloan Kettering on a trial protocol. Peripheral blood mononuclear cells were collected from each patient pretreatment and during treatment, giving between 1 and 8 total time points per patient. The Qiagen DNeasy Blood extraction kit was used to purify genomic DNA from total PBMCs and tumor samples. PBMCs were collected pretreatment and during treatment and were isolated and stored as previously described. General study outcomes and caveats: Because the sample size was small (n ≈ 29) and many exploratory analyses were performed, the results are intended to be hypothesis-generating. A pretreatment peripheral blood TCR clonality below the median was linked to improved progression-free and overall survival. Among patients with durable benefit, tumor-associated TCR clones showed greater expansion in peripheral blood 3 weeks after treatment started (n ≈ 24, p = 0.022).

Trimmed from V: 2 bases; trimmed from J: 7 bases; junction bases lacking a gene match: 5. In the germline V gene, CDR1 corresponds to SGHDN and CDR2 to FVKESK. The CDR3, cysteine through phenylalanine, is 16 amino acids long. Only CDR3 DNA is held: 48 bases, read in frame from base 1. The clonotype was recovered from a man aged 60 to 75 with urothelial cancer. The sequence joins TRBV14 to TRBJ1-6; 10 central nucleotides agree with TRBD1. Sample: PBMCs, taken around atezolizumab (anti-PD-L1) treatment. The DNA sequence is TGTGCCAGCAGCCAACGACGGGACAGGGGCAATTCACCCCTCCACTTT. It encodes CASSQRRDRGNSPLHF.